Listed below are T cell receptor beta chains from one sample, sequenced in a study of shared clonotypes between healthy human individuals. Clones were read by immunoSEQ multiplex PCR, and TCRdb kept only the in-frame ones, dropping some. In the table there are fewer than 1.6 million clones, less than 99% of which are singletons. Input material: naive CD4+ T cells sorted from blood. Receptors originate from a man aged 25 to 40 in good health. The CDR3 runs from the conserved cysteine through the conserved F or W. The D gene is left open where the match is weak. Clone size is not always given. Where it is, it says once, few, many or a class for expanded clones.

V,J,D,size,DNA,CDR3
TRBV11-2,TRBJ2-7,NA,NA,TGTGCCAGCAGCTTAGTCCAGGGTAATTCCTACGAGCAGTACTTC,CASSLVQGNSYEQYF
TRBV18,TRBJ2-1,NA,NA,TGTGCCAGCTCACCTCCTACAGGATACAATGAGCAGTTCTTC,CASSPPTGYNEQFF
TRBV11-2,TRBJ1-5,NA,NA,TGTGCCAGCAGCTTAGAGGCGGCAGGGCATTTT,CASSLEAAGHF
TRBV11-3,TRBJ2-1,NA,NA,TGTGCCAGCAGCTTAAGCGGCTTAGGGAACAATGAGCAGTTCTTC,CASSLSGLGNNEQFF
TRBV4-3,TRBJ2-7,TRBD1,NA,TGCGCCAGCAGCCAAGAGGGGGACAGGGGCTTCTACGAGCAGTACTTC,CASSQEGDRGFYEQYF
TRBV6-1,TRBJ1-1,TRBD1,NA,TGTGCCAGCAGGACAGGGGGGAACACTGAAGCTTTCTTT,CASRTGGNTEAFF
TRBV11-3,TRBJ2-1,NA,once,TGTGCCAGCAGCCCGTACCCAGCTGTAGAGCAGTTCTTC,CASSPYPAVEQFF
TRBV9,TRBJ1-5,NA,NA,TGTGCCAGCAGCGTAGTTAGGCCAACTTATAGCAATCAGCCCCAGCATTTT,CASSVVRPTYSNQPQHF
TRBV27,TRBJ2-7,NA,NA,TGTGCCAGCAGTCCCAGCAGGGATTACGAGCAGTACTTC,CASSPSRDYEQYF
TRBV27,TRBJ2-1,TRBD2,NA,TGTGCCAGCGGCCTTCCGGGACTAGGAGACAATGAGCAGTTCTTC,CASGLPGLGDNEQFF
TRBV6-4,TRBJ2-1,TRBD2,NA,TGTGCCAGCAGTGACTCGGGACTAGCGGGATTTCTTAACGAGCAGTTCTTC,CASSDSGLAGFLNEQFF
TRBV19,TRBJ2-5,NA,NA,TGTGCCAGTAGTAGCGGGCCCCATGGAGAGACCCAGTACTTC,CASSSGPHGETQYF
TRBV7-9,TRBJ1-1,NA,NA,TGTGCCAGCAGCATCCTCGGGGGTCCGGACACTGAAGCTTTCTTT,CASSILGGPDTEAFF
TRBV7-9,TRBJ2-1,TRBD2,NA,TGTGCCAGCAGTCGGGTAGCGGGAGGACTGAATGAGCAGTTCTTC,CASSRVAGGLNEQFF
TRBV2,TRBJ2-1,NA,once,TGTGCCAGCAGTGAGGGGGTTGAGCAGTTCTTC,CASSEGVEQFF
TRBV28,TRBJ2-7,NA,NA,TGTGTCAGTCAGGGGGGAATCTACGAGCAGTACTTC,CVSQGGIYEQYF
TRBV11-2,TRBJ1-2,TRBD1,NA,TGTGCCAGCAGCACTAACCCAGTCCAGGGGGCCCTCTATGGCTACACCTTC,CASSTNPVQGALYGYTF
TRBV18,TRBJ2-1,NA,NA,TGTGCCAGCTCACCCCGGCTCAACCGGGTGTGGAGTGAGCAGTTCTTC,CASSPRLNRVWSEQFF
TRBV19,TRBJ2-1,NA,NA,TGTGCCAGTAGTATGAGGCATGGCAATGAGCAGTTCTTC,CASSMRHGNEQFF
TRBV27,TRBJ2-7,NA,NA,TGTGCCAGCAGTGAACAGGGACTTCCCTACGAGCAGTACTTC,CASSEQGLPYEQYF
TRBV27,TRBJ2-7,NA,NA,TGTGCCAGCAGATCAGGGGGGCTACCCTCCTACGAGCAGTACTTC,CASRSGGLPSYEQYF
TRBV6-1,TRBJ2-7,NA,NA,TGTGCCAGCAGTGTATTTACACACGAGCAGTACTTC,CASSVFTHEQYF
TRBV5-4,TRBJ2-3,TRBD2,NA,TGTGCCAGCAGCTCCCCTAGCGGGAGGGCCGCAGATACGCAGTATTTT,CASSSPSGRAADTQYF
TRBV6-5,TRBJ2-7,NA,NA,TGTGCCAGCAGTTACGATGCCTCCTACGAGCAGTACTTC,CASSYDASYEQYF
TRBV11-3,TRBJ2-1,NA,few,TGTGCCAGCAGCTTAGGTGGGAGCACCTACAATGAGCAGTTCTTC,CASSLGGSTYNEQFF